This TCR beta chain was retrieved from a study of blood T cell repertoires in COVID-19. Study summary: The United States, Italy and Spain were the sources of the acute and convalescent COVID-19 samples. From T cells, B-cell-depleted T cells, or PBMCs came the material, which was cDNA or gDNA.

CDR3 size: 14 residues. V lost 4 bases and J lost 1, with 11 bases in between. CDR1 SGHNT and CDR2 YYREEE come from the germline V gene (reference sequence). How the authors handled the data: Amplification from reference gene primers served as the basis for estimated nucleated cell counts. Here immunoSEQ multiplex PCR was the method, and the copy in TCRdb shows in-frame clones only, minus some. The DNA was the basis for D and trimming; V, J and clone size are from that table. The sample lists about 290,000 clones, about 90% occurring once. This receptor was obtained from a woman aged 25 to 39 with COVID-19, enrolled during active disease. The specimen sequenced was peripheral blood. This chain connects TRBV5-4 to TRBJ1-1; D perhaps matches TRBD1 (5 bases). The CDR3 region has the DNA TGTGCCAGCAGCCCCTCGGGGGGGAACACTGAAGCTTTCTTT. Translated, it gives CASSPSGGNTEAFF.